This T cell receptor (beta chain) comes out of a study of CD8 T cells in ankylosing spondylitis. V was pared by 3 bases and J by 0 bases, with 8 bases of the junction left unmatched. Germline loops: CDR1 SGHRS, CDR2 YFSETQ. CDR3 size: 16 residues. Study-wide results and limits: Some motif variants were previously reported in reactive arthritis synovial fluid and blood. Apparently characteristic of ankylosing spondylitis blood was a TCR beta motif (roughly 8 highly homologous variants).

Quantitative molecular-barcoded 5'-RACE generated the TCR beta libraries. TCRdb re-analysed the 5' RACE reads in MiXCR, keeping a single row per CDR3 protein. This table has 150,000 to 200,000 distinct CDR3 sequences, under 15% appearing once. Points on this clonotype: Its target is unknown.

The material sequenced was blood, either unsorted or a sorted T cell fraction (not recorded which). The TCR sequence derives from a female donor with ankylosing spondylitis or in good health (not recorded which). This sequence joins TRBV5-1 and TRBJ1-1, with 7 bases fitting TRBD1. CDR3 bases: TGCGCCAGCAGCTCGGGACAGATCCTTATGAACACTGAAGCTTTCTTT. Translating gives CASSSGQILMNTEAFF.